Here is one T cell receptor (beta chain) with its context. The specificity of this receptor is unknown. No clone much larger than this one lies a single base away; base qualities are absent. The data were taken from a study of shared clonotypes between healthy human individuals (dated by TCRdb to the early 2020s). Background for the entire study: A few men and a couple of women, aged 18 to 49 years, made up the cohort. Per donor, three plates each were used for CD4 naive and CD4 memory, two for CD8 naive, and one for CD8 memory. To estimate repertoire size and how much clonotype sharing occurs between individuals, the study deeply sequenced the blood TCR repertoires of about five healthy adults. Libraries were prepared and TCR repertoires were sequenced by different laboratories using diverse techniques, in order to increase sequencing depth and limit assay-specific biases. Between about 0.9 and 9 billion PBMCs per donor were obtained by leukapheresis.

The donors were healthy, HIV-negative adults with no recently reported acute infections or vaccinations. All donors were Caucasian adults living in Nashville, Tennessee, USA. CD4+ T cells were enriched by magnetic negative selection, after which naive cells were positively selected on CD45RA and the negative fraction was taken as the memory subset. Blood was obtained by leukapheresis, after which PBMCs were separated by Ficoll-Histopaque density gradient centrifugation and cryopreserved in liquid nitrogen vapor phase. Analytical flow cytometry was used to check the purity and quantity of each magnetically sorted T cell population. From each sorted fraction, genomic DNA was isolated and quantified by UV absorbance on a Nanodrop 2000c. On the study overall, not on this receptor specifically: Because the study included a small number of donors, the genetic and exposure-history diversity represented was limited. Sampling was restricted to blood, and TCR repertoires in tissue are likely to differ from TCR repertoires in blood. Based on pairwise subsampling, the degree of clonotype sharing among donors was expected to be affected by sequencing depth. Even with the large sequencing depth, rarefaction of the sorted-subset datasets indicated that sequencing was incomplete. Larger estimated clonotype richness was generally found for naive subsets than for memory subsets. Compared with non-shared clonotypes, clonotypes shared by all four sorted-subset donors had higher generation probabilities. When a handful of donors were compared, the shared fraction of clonotypes was around 5.1% for naive CD4, about 4% for naive CD8, roughly 2.5% for memory CD4, and less than 0.5% for memory CD8.

The CDR3 covers 13 residues, taking in both the cysteine and the phenylalanine. Only CDR3 DNA remains: 39 bases, in frame from the first base. Trimming takes 6 bases off V and 3 bases off J; junction bases not matched to a gene: 5. According to the germline V gene, CDR1 reads SGHDN and CDR2 reads FVKESK. Using the deep immunoSEQ assay, TCR CDR3 regions were amplified from genomic DNA by multiplex PCR. Extracted genomic DNA from each cell subset was spread evenly across all wells of several immunoSEQ 96-well plates, with each plate serving as a replicate. Each replicate PCR for sorted subsets received approximately 200 ng genomic DNA, equal to tens of thousands of T cell genomes. Purified libraries were measured with a Qubit 3.0 fluorometer, size-checked on a Bioanalyzer 2100, and measured again with the KAPA Library Quantification kit. Every immunoSEQ 96-well plate was sequenced on a dedicated single-read 150-cycle Illumina NextSeq 550 flow cell. Per the source publication's procedure: The immunoSEQ output contained only junctional sequences without quality scores, so filtering could not match that applied to full-length reads. Sequences were annotated with PyIR, a Python wrapper for IgBLAST v1.9, and V/J genes and CDR3 were assigned using IMGT germline references. Reads were removed for weak V/J assignments (E-value above 1e-6), missing CDR3, stop codons, out-of-frame junctions, or ambiguous translated residues. A V3J clonotype was defined by an identical inferred V gene, J gene, and CDR3 amino acid sequence. Percentage overlap between repertoires was computed as shared unique clonotypes divided by the size of the smaller repertoire. Three approaches were used to assess repertoire richness: RTK rarefaction, the Chao1 estimator, and Recon v2.1 estimates of unobserved clonotypes. Generation probabilities were computed with OLGA for all TCRbeta clonotypes obtained by the gDNA method from four donors. TCRdb stores this immuneACCESS table with in-frame sequences only. Part of the clones is absent; in the studies checked, under half of the shortfall reflects unresolved V genes, and no reason is known for the rest. That table supplies the V and J calls and clone size; D and trimming were determined from the DNA. Across this sample there are approximately 2,300,000 clones, with about 90% seen only once. Approximately 0.4% of the sample is held by the ten biggest clonotypes.

The chain links TRBV14 with TRBJ2-7; a stretch of 7 junction bases matches TRBD1. Sequenced sample: naive CD4+ T cells from PBMCs. The cell subset or site label, read with the paper, signifies: CD45RA+ positively selected. The TCR sequence derives from a man aged 18 to 30 in good health. Some clones in this sample may be carry-over from other donors' samples. The sequence in DNA is TGTGCCAGCAGTCGACAGGGCTTCTACGAGCAGTACTTC. Translated, this is CASSRQGFYEQYF.